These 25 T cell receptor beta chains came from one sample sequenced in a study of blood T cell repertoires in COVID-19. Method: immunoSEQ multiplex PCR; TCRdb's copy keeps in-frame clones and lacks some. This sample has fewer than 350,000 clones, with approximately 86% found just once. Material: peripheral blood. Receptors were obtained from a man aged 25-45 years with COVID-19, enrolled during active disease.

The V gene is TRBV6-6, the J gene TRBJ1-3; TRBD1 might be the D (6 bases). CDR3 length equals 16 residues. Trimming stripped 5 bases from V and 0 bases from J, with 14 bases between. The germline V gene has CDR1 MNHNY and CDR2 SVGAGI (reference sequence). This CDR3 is CASSQGQWSSGNTIYF. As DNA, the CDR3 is TGTGCCAGCAGTCAGGGACAATGGAGCTCTGGAAACACCATATATTTT.

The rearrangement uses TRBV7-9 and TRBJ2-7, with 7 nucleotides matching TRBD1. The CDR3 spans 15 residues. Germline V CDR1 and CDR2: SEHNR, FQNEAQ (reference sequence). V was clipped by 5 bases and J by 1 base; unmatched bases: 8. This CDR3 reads CASSETGSGSYEQYF. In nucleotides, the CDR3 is TGTGCCAGCAGCGAGACAGGGTCGGGTTCCTACGAGCAGTACTTC.

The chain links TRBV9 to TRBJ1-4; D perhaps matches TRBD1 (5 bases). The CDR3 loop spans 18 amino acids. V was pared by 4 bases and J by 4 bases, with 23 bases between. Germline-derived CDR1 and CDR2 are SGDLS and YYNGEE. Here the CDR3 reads CASSPRGFGGDDNEKLFF. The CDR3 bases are TGTGCCAGCAGCCCCCGTGGGTTTGGGGGGGATGATAATGAAAAACTGTTTTTT.

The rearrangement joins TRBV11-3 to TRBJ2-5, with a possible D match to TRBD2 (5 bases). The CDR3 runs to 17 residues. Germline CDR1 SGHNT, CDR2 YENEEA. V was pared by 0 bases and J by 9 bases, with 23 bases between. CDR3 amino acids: CASSLDPLARWLVAQYF. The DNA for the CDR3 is TGTGCCAGCAGCTTAGACCCGCTAGCTAGATGGTTAGTGGCCCAGTACTTC.

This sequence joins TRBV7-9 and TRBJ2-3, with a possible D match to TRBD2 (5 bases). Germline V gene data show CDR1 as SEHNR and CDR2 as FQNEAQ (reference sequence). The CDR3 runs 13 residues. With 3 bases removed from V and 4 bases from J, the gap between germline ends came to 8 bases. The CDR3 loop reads CASSLAGADTQYF. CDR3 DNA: TGTGCCAGCAGCTTGGCCGGGGCAGATACGCAGTATTTT.

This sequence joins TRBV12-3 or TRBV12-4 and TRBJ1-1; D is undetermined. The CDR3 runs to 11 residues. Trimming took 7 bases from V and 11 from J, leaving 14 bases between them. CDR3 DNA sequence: TGTGCCAGCACACTACCCCCGTTCGCTTTCTTT. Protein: CASTLPPFAFF.

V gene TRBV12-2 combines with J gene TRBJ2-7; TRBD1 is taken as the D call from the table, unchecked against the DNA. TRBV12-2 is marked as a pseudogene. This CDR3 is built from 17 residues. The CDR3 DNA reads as TGTGCAAGTCGCTTCCATATTCAAACAGAGAGCTCCTACGAGCAGTACTTC. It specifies CASRFHIQTESSYEQYF.

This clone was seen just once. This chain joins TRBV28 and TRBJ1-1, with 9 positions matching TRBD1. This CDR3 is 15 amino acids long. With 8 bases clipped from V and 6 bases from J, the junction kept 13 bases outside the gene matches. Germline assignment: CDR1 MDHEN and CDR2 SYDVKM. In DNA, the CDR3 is TGTGCCAGCCCCCCCCCAACACAGGGGGCGCCTGAAGCTTTCTTT. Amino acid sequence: CASPPPTQGAPEAFF.

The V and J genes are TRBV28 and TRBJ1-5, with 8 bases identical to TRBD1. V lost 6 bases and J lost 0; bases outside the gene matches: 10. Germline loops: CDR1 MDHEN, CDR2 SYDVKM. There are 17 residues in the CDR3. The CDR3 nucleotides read TGTGCCAGCAGACTGGACAGGGCTAGGGTTAGCAATCAGCCCCAGCATTTT. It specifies CASRLDRARVSNQPQHF.

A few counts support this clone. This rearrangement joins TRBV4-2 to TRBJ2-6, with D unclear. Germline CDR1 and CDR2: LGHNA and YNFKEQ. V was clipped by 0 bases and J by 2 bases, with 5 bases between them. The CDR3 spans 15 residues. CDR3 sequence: CASSQDVAGANVLTF. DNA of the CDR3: TGTGCCAGCAGCCAAGATGTCGCTGGGGCCAACGTCCTGACTTTC.

CDR3 residues: CASSEKRSGTGRNYGYTF. The CDR3 coding sequence is TGCGCCAGCAGCGAAAAACGATCCGGGACAGGACGGAACTATGGCTACACCTTC. The chain recombines TRBV4-3 with TRBJ1-2; 8 bases line up with TRBD1. The CDR3 loop spans 18 amino acids. The ends lost 5 bases at V and 2 bases at J; junction bases unmatched: 16. Germline CDR1 is LGHNA and CDR2 is YSLEER.

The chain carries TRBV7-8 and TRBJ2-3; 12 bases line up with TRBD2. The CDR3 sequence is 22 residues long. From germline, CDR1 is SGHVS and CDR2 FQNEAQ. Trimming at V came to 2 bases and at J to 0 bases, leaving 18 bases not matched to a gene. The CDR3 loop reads CASSLSFYGGLAGGVSTDTQYF. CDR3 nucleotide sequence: TGTGCCAGCAGCTTATCTTTTTATGGGGGGCTAGCGGGAGGGGTCAGCACAGATACGCAGTATTTT.

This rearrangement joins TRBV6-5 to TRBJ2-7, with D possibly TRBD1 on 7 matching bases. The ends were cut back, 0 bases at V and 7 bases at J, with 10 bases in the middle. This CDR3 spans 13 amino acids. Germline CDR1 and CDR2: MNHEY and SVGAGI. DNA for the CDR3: TGTGCCAGCAGTTACTCGACAGGGAGGGAGCAGTACTTC. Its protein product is CASSYSTGREQYF.

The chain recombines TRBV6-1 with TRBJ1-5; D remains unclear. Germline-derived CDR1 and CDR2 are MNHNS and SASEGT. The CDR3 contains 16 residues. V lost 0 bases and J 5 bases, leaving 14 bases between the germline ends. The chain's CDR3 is CASSEASRGGYQPQHF. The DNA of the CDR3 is TGTGCCAGCAGTGAAGCGAGTAGAGGAGGTTATCAGCCCCAGCATTTT.

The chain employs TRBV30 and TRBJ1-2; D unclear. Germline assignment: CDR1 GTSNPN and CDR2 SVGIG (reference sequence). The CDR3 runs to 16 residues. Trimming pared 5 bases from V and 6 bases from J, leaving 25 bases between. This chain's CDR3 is CAWYLLDGARRDGYTF. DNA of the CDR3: TGTGCCTGGTACCTACTGGACGGAGCGAGGAGGGATGGCTACACCTTC.

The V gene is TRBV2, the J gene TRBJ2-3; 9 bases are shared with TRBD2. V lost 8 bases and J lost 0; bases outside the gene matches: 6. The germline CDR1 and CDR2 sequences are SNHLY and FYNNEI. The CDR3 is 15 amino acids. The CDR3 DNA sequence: TGTGCCAGCCTCCTGGGACTAGCTAGCACAGATACGCAGTATTTT. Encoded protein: CASLLGLASTDTQYF.

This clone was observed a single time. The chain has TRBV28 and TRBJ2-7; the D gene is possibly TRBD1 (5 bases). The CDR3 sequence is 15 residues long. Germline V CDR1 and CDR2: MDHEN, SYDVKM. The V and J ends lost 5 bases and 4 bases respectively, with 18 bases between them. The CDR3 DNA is TGTGCCAGCAGTGTTGGAGCGACAGTCTTGTACGAGCAGTACTTC. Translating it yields CASSVGATVLYEQYF.

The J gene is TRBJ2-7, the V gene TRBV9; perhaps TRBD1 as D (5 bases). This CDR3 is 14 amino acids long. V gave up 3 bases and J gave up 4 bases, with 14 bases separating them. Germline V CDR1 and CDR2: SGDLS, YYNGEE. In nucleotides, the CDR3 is TGTGCCAGCAGCGCTGGCAGGGTAGAGTACGAGCAGTACTTC. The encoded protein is CASSAGRVEYEQYF.

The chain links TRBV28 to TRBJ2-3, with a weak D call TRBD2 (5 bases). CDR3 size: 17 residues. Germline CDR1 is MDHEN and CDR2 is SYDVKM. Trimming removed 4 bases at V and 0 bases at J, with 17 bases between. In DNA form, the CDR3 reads TGTGCCAGCAGTTCGGGATCGACGGCTCCTAGCACAGATACGCAGTATTTT. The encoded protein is CASSSGSTAPSTDTQYF.

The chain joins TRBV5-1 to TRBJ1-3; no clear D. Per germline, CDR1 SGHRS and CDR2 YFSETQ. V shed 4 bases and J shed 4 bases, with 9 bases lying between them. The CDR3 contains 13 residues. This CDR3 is CASSLSPGNTIYF. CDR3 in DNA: TGCGCCAGCAGCCTTTCTCCCGGAAACACCATATATTTT. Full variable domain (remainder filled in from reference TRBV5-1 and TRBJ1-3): KAGVTQTPRYLIKTRGQQVTLSCSPISGHRSVSWYQQTPGQGLQFLFEYFSETQRNKGNFPGRFSGRQFSNSRSEMNVSTLELGDSALYLCASSLSPGNTIYFGEGSWLTVV.

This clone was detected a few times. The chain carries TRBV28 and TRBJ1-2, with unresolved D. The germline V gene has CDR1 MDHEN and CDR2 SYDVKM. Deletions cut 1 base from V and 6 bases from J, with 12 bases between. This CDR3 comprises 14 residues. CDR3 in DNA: TGTGCCAGCAGTTTATTCGGGAGAGCTAATGGCTACACCTTC. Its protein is CASSLFGRANGYTF.

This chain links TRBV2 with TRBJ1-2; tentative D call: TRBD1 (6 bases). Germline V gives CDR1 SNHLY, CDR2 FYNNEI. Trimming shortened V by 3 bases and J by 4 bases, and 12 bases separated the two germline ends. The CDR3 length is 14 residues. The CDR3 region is CASSDGGRAYGYTF. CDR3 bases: TGTGCCAGCAGTGATGGGGGCCGTGCCTATGGCTACACCTTC.

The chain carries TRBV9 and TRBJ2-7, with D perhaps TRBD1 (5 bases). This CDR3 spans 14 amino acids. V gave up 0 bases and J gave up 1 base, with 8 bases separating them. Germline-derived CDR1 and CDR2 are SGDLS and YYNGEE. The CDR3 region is CASSVGTPSYEQYF. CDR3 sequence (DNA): TGTGCCAGCAGCGTAGGGACACCTTCCTACGAGCAGTACTTC.

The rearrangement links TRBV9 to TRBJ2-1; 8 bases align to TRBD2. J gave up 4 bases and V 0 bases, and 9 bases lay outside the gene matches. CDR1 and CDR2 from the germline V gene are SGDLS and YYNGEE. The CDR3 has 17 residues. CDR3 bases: TGTGCCAGCAGCGTAGGCTGGGCCGGGAGGGGTTACAATGAGCAGTTCTTC. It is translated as CASSVGWAGRGYNEQFF.

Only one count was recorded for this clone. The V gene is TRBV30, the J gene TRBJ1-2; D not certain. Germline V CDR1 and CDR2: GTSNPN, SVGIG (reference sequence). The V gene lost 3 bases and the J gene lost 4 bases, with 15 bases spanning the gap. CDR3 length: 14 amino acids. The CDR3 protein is CAWRPSSVRYGYTF. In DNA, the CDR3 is TGTGCCTGGAGACCGTCCTCAGTACGCTATGGCTACACCTTC. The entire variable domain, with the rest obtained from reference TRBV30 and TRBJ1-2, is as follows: SQTIHQWPATLVQPVGSPLSLECTVEGTSNPNLYWYRQAAGRGLQLLFYSVGIGQISSEVPQNLSASRPQDRQFILSSKKLLLSDSGFYLCAWRPSSVRYGYTFGSGTRLTVV.